This T cell receptor beta chain is drawn from a study of somatic mutations in cytotoxic T cells in rheumatoid arthritis. Overall study context: Peripheral blood samples of roughly 29 ml EDTA were taken from patients directly after diagnosis and before treatment. Study-wide results and limits: With advancing age, CD8+ clonality climbed in rheumatoid arthritis patients but did not rise in healthy controls.

Positive magnetic bead selection was used to isolate CD4+ and CD8+ cells; purity was checked by flow cytometry. Sequencing was performed with immunoSEQ multiplex PCR; in TCRdb, only in-frame clones are kept and a portion is missing. Of roughly 16,000 clones listed, approximately 78% are singletons. Trimming removed 5 bases at V and 4 bases at J, with 8 bases between. The germline V gene encodes CDR1 SEHNR and CDR2 FQNEAQ (reference sequence). CDR3 length: 12 residues. A remark on this clone: Its antigen is currently unknown.

Sequencing input: CD8+ T cells sorted from blood. This TCR came from a woman in her forties or fifties with rheumatoid arthritis. The rearrangement joins TRBV7-9 to TRBJ1-2; D remains ambiguous. This chain's CDR3 is CASSADLYGYTF. DNA of the CDR3: TGTGCCAGCAGCGCGGACCTCTATGGCTACACCTTC.